What follows are 22 T cell receptor beta chains derived from one specimen sequenced in a study of T cells expressing NK-cell markers. TCRdb reprocessed the 5' RACE reads, with one entry per CDR3 protein and no DNA. The sample's table shows 500,000 to 700,000 distinct CDR3 sequences. The material sequenced was blood T cells: a sorted CD56 or NKG2C T cell subset, CD4+ or CD8+ T cells, or bulk PBMC T cells (not recorded which). These receptors all come from a man in his late teens or twenties in good health.

The chain links TRBV5-1 to TRBJ2-5; checking the TCRdb D call of TRBD1 is not possible without DNA. The CDR3 sequence is 15 residues long. Germline loops: CDR1 SGHRS, CDR2 YFSETQ. The CDR3 sequence: CASERYSGHQETQYF.

The rearrangement links TRBV27 to TRBJ2-5; TCRdb's D call, TRBD2, is unchecked because there is no DNA. CDR1 is MNHEY, CDR2 SMNVEV, per germline (reference sequence). The CDR3 has 13 residues. The CDR3 loop is CATQTRMEETQYF.

The rearrangement uses TRBV10-2 and TRBJ2-1; TCRdb selects TRBD2, and the lack of DNA leaves this call unchecked. The CDR3 runs 17 residues. Per the germline V gene, CDR1 is WSHSY and CDR2 is SAAADI. The CDR3 region is CASSESGGRALGVEQFF.

V is TRBV7-2 and J is TRBJ2-3; the D call of TRBD1 rests on TCRdb alone, since no DNA is present to check it. The CDR3 contains 17 residues. Germline CDR1 SGHTA, CDR2 FQGNSA. The CDR3 region is CASSLTLGGVYTDTQYF.

The chain recombines TRBV5-1 with TRBJ1-2; TCRdb lists TRBD1, though no DNA is available to test this call. The CDR3 length is 15 residues. Germline V lookup: CDR1 SGHRS, CDR2 YFSETQ. This CDR3 is CASTAIPTGSYGYTF.

This chain joins TRBV7-9 and TRBJ1-1; TCRdb returns TRBD1, unconfirmable since there is no DNA. CDR1 and CDR2 from the germline V gene are SEHNR and FQNEAQ (reference sequence). There are 12 residues in the CDR3. This chain's CDR3 is CASSLVDRLAFF.

The chain employs TRBV7-9 and TRBJ1-2; as DNA is missing, the TRBD1 call by TCRdb cannot be tested. CDR3 size: 15 residues. Germline lookup yields CDR1 SEHNR and CDR2 FQNEAQ (reference sequence). This CDR3 reads CANSGVVQGAVGYTF.

The V and J genes are TRBV29-1 and TRBJ2-5; without DNA, the TCRdb call of TRBD2 cannot be checked. Germline assignment: CDR1 SQVTM and CDR2 ANQGSEA. CDR3 length: 14 residues. The CDR3 protein is CSVEGLAGDKTQYF. Full variable domain (outside the CDR3, taken from reference TRBV29-1 and TRBJ2-5): SAVISQKPSRDICQRGTSLTIQCQVDSQVTMMFWYRQQPGQSLTLIATANQGSEATYESGFVIDKFPISRPNLTFSTLTVSNMSPEDSSIYLCSVEGLAGDKTQYFGPGTRLLVL.

The J gene is TRBJ2-4, the V gene TRBV6-5. CDR1 is MNHEY, CDR2 SVGAGI, per germline. The CDR3 runs to 12 residues. The CDR3 here is CASSSGGNIQYF.

CDR3 residues: CSAFLSGSFRMDEQFF. This chain links TRBV20-1 with TRBJ2-1; there is no DNA to check the TCRdb D call of TRBD2. Germline CDR1 DFQATT, CDR2 SNEGSKA (reference sequence). The CDR3 covers 16 residues.

The chain links TRBV20-1 to TRBJ2-7; the TCRdb call, TRBD2, lacks DNA for checking. The CDR3 totals 14 residues. CDR1 DFQATT and CDR2 SNEGSKA come from the germline V gene (reference sequence). The CDR3 sequence: CSAPRGGGRDEQYF.

This rearrangement joins TRBV20-1 to TRBJ2-1; there is no DNA to check the TCRdb D call of TRBD2. Germline loops: CDR1 DFQATT, CDR2 SNEGSKA (reference sequence). This CDR3 region has 14 residues. The CDR3: CSARRLAGADEQFF.

The V call is TRBV7-9, the J call TRBJ2-3; without DNA, the TCRdb call of TRBD2 cannot be checked. The CDR3 runs to 17 residues. In germline, CDR1 is SEHNR, CDR2 FQNEAQ (reference sequence). CDR3 sequence reads: CASRHVGTSGSRDTQYF.

This rearrangement joins TRBV12-3 or TRBV12-4 to TRBJ2-1. CDR3 length: 15 residues. The CDR3 loop reads CASSLVGRPFTEQFF.

The gene calls are TRBV4-3 and TRBJ2-3; the D call of TRBD2 rests on TCRdb alone, since no DNA is present to check it. Germline V gene data show CDR1 as LGHNA and CDR2 as YSLEER. The CDR3 length is 15 residues. The CDR3 protein is CASSQASGRTDTQYF.

The rearrangement links TRBV15 to TRBJ1-5. Germline assignment: CDR1 LNHNV and CDR2 YYDKDF (reference sequence). This CDR3 has 14 residues. The chain's CDR3 is CATSMGRVGQPQHF. The variable domain in full, with the rest retrieved from reference TRBV15 and TRBJ1-5, is DAMVIQNPRYQVTQFGKPVTLSCSQTLNHNVMYWYQQKSSQAPKLLFHYYDKDFNNEADTPDNFQSRRPNTSFCFLDIRSPGLGDTAMYLCATSMGRVGQPQHFGDGTRLSIL.

The chain is built from TRBV14 and TRBJ2-7; TCRdb names TRBD1, which stays unverified in the absence of DNA. Germline V gene sequence: CDR1 SGHDN, CDR2 FVKESK. This CDR3 spans 14 amino acids. Here the CDR3 reads CASSRRTGGDEQYF. The full variable domain, with the rest looked up from reference TRBV14 and TRBJ2-7, is EAGVTQFPSHSVIEKGQTVTLRCDPISGHDNLYWYRRVMGKEIKFLLHFVKESKQDESGMPNNRFLAERTGGTYSTLKVQPAELEDSGVYFCASSRRTGGDEQYFGPGTRLTVT.

J is TRBJ2-5 and V is TRBV2; TCRdb designates TRBD2, a call that cannot be tested without DNA. The CDR3 totals 14 residues. The germline CDR1 and CDR2 sequences are SNHLY and FYNNEI. CDR3 loop: CASRRLAGQETQYF.

The chain employs TRBV6-2 or TRBV6-3 and TRBJ2-1; the D gene TCRdb calls, TRBD1, cannot be checked with no DNA. The CDR3 covers 15 residues. Germline loops: CDR1 MNHEY, CDR2 SVGEGT. The CDR3 spells CASSPVTSTYNEQFF.

The rearrangement uses TRBV28 and TRBJ1-5; TCRdb selects TRBD1, and the lack of DNA leaves this call unchecked. The germline gives CDR1 MDHEN, CDR2 SYDVKM. The CDR3 runs to 13 residues. The CDR3 here is CAGGQGTKQPQHF.

The genes are TRBV7-2 and TRBJ2-1; lacking DNA, the TRBD2 call made by TCRdb goes unchecked. The CDR3 totals 15 residues. CDR1 is SGHTA, CDR2 FQGNSA, per germline. The CDR3 spells CASSDTSGMFYEQFF.

The chain uses TRBV5-1 and TRBJ2-7. Germline values: CDR1 SGHRS, CDR2 YFSETQ. The CDR3 runs 16 residues. CDR3 protein: CASSFFVGQDSYEQYF.